This is a list of T cell receptor beta chains from one sample in a study of human T cells and chemical hapten exposure. TCRdb reprocessed the RACE reads with MiXCR, giving one entry per CDR3 protein. The data hold some 200,000 distinct CDR3 sequences, with approximately 20% observed a single time. The sequences come from whole blood, collected in connection with sensitization to the hapten diphenylcyclopropenone (DPC). The source of these receptors is a woman between 50 and 59 years old with alopecia areata. Some clones in this sample may be carry-over from other donors' samples. Both conserved end residues are part of each CDR3. A D gene is named only where the DNA matches it firmly. The size field is filled for only some rows; it gives once, few, many or a size class.

v_gene	d_gene	j_gene	abundance	CDR3nt	CDR3aa
TRBV20-1	.	TRBJ2-1	.	TGCAGTGCTAGTGGGGGCATGGGGGACCTTTACAATGAGCAGTTCTTC	CSASGGMGDLYNEQFF
TRBV5-1	TRBD2	TRBJ2-7	.	TGCGCCAGCAGAACTAGCGGCACCTACGAGCAGTACTTC	CASRTSGTYEQYF
TRBV6-6	.	TRBJ2-2	.	TGTGCCAGCAGCCCTACCGCGGCGAGTCCGAACACCGGGGAGCTGTTTTTT	CASSPTAASPNTGELFF
TRBV5-1	.	TRBJ2-5	.	TGCGCCAGCAGCACCAGGGGGGCTAGCCAAGAGACCCAGTACTTC	CASSTRGASQETQYF
TRBV11-2	TRBD1	TRBJ1-4	few	TGTGCCAGCAGCCCAACAGGGGAAGAAGGTGAAAAACTGTTTTTT	CASSPTGEEGEKLFF
TRBV18	.	TRBJ2-7	few	TGTGCCAGCTCAAGCCCACCGGGGAAGCAGTACTTC	CASSSPPGKQYF
TRBV10-3	.	TRBJ2-3	.	TGTGCCATCAGTGAGTTTGAGGTTACCACAGATACGCAGTATTTT	CAISEFEVTTDTQYF
TRBV12-3/TRBV12-4	TRBD2	TRBJ2-7	.	TGTGCCAGCAGTGAGTGGGTAGCGGGAGGGTGGTACGAGCAGTACTTC	CASSEWVAGGWYEQYF
TRBV25-1	.	TRBJ1-2	.	TGTGCCAGCAGCGGGGGCTATGGCTACACCTTC	CASSGGYGYTF
TRBV9	.	TRBJ1-4	.	TGTGCCAGCAGCGTGGACGTAGGCAGAAAAAAACTGTTTTTT	CASSVDVGRKKLFF
TRBV27	.	TRBJ2-3	few	TGTGCCAGCAGTCCCCCAGGTTTAGCGGAGTCCACAGATACGCAGTATTTT	CASSPPGLAESTDTQYF
TRBV11-2	TRBD1	TRBJ2-3	.	TGTGCCAGCAGCTTAGGTTCACCACGGGACAGGAGCACAGATACGCAGTATTTT	CASSLGSPRDRSTDTQYF
TRBV5-1	TRBD1	TRBJ2-5	.	TGCGCCAGCAGCTTGCGGACAGGGGGTAACTACCAAGAGACCCAGTACTTC	CASSLRTGGNYQETQYF
TRBV7-2	.	TRBJ2-1	.	TGTGCCAGCAGTTTCGGGACAAGCATTAACAATGAGCAGTTCTTC	CASSFGTSINNEQFF
TRBV7-9	TRBD2	TRBJ2-1	.	TGTGCCAGCAGCTCCCCCGGGACTAGCGGGAGTCATGAGCAGTTCTTC	CASSSPGTSGSHEQFF
TRBV24-1	TRBD2	TRBJ2-3	.	TGTGCCACCAGTGAGCTTAGCGGGGGGGACACAGATACGCAGTATTTT	CATSELSGGDTDTQYF
TRBV4-2	TRBD2	TRBJ2-7	.	TGTGCCAGCAGCCCGGGAGTTCTAGCGGGAGACGAGCAGTACTTC	CASSPGVLAGDEQYF
TRBV29-1	.	TRBJ2-7	.	TGCAGCGCCGAACTGGGGTCCTACGAGCAGTACTTC	CSAELGSYEQYF
TRBV24-1	TRBD2	TRBJ2-1	.	TGTGCCACTTCCGGGACTAGCGGACCTGAGCAGTTCTTC	CATSGTSGPEQFF
TRBV5-1	TRBD2	TRBJ2-1	.	TGCGCCAGCAGCCGAATACCGGGACTAGCGGGACAGGATGAGCAGTTCTTC	CASSRIPGLAGQDEQFF
TRBV4-2	TRBD2	TRBJ2-3	few	TGTGCCAGCAGCCAAGAGAGAAGACTAGCGGGGAACACAGATACGCAGTATTTT	CASSQERRLAGNTDTQYF
TRBV29-1	TRBD1	TRBJ1-5	few	TGCAGCGCCGGACAGGGAAGGAATCAGCCCCAGCATTTT	CSAGQGRNQPQHF
TRBV12-3/TRBV12-4	.	TRBJ1-2	.	TGTGCCAGCAGCGGAAGGGCACGGGAGTGGAATGGCTACACCTTC	CASSGRAREWNGYTF
TRBV10-3	TRBD2	TRBJ2-2	.	TGTGCCACAGGACTAGCGGGAGACACCGGGGAGCTGTTTTTT	CATGLAGDTGELFF
TRBV10-3	TRBD2	TRBJ2-1	few	TGTGCCATCAGTCAGCGGGAGTCGTCCAATGAGCAGTTCTTC	CAISQRESSNEQFF
TRBV2	TRBD2	TRBJ2-1	.	TGTGCCAGCAGGGAGCTAGCGGGAGAGTCCTACAATGAGCAGTTCTTC	CASRELAGESYNEQFF
TRBV5-1	TRBD1	TRBJ1-1	few	TGCGCCAGCAGCGAGAACACAGGGGCGGGGAGGACTGAAGCTTTCTTT	CASSENTGAGRTEAFF
TRBV10-3	.	TRBJ1-1	.	TGTGCCATCAGTGAGTTCCCGGCAGGGGCTGAAGCTTTCTTT	CAISEFPAGAEAFF
TRBV20-1	TRBD2	TRBJ2-3	.	TGCAGTGCTAGCGAAACTAGCGGGACCCCAGATACGCAGTATTTT	CSASETSGTPDTQYF
TRBV7-3	.	TRBJ2-7	many	TGTGCCAGCAGCGTAGAGGGGGAAGAGCAGTACTTC	CASSVEGEEQYF
TRBV14	.	TRBJ2-1	few	TGTGCCACCAGGGACGGGAGTCGTTCTGTCTATGAGCAGTTCTTC	CATRDGSRSVYEQFF
TRBV11-2	TRBD2	TRBJ2-1	few	TGTGCCAGCAGCTTACTAGCGGGAGGGCCTGAGCAGTTCTTC	CASSLLAGGPEQFF
TRBV5-1	.	TRBJ1-1	.	TGCGCCAGCAGACCGGTCTCCGAGGGCACTGAAGCTTTCTTT	CASRPVSEGTEAFF
TRBV7-2	TRBD2	TRBJ2-7	.	TGTGCCAGCAGCGCCCGACTAGCGGGACGCTACGAGCAGTACTTC	CASSARLAGRYEQYF
TRBV11-2	TRBD1	TRBJ2-5	.	TGTGCCAGCAGCCTCACTACAGGGGGAGAGACCCAGTACTTC	CASSLTTGGETQYF
TRBV5-1	.	TRBJ1-5	few	TGCGCCAGCAGCTTGAATGGAGGGGAGGGTCAGCCCCAGCATTTT	CASSLNGGEGQPQHF
TRBV5-1	TRBD2	TRBJ2-7	.	TGCGCCAGCAGCTTGGGCGGGGAGGGCTACGAGCAGTACTTC	CASSLGGEGYEQYF
TRBV3-1	.	TRBJ1-6	few	TGTGCCAGCAGCCGTATTAATTCACCCCTCCACTTT	CASSRINSPLHF
TRBV7-2	TRBD2	TRBJ2-1	.	TGTGCCAGCAGCCCGAGCGGGAGCAACAATGAGCAGTTCTTC	CASSPSGSNNEQFF
TRBV6-1	.	TRBJ2-7	.	TGTGCCAGCAGTGAAATCACATCCTACGAGCAGTACTTC	CASSEITSYEQYF
TRBV20-1	.	TRBJ1-1	.	TGCAGTGCTAGAGATGGTATGCGGGGCAACGATTTCGCTGAAGCTTTCTTT	CSARDGMRGNDFAEAFF
TRBV9	.	TRBJ1-4	.	TGTGCCAGCAGCGTAGACGGAACTAATGAAAAACTGTTTTTT	CASSVDGTNEKLFF
TRBV7-8	TRBD1	TRBJ2-1	.	TGTGCCAGCAGCTTATTGTGGACAGGGGCATACAATGAGCAGTTCTTC	CASSLLWTGAYNEQFF
TRBV5-1	TRBD2	TRBJ2-7	few	TGCGCCAGCAGACCGGGACTAGCTACTTACGAGCAGTACTTC	CASRPGLATYEQYF
TRBV2	TRBD2	TRBJ2-5	.	TGTGCCAGCAGGCCTGGACTAGCGGGAGTAGAGACCCAGTACTTC	CASRPGLAGVETQYF
TRBV11-2	.	TRBJ2-3	.	TGTGCCAGCAGCTCCGGGACTCCAAGCACAGATACGCAGTATTTT	CASSSGTPSTDTQYF
TRBV20-1	.	TRBJ1-5	.	TGCAGTGCTAGGGGCCGTAGCAATCAGCCCCAGCATTTT	CSARGRSNQPQHF
TRBV6-4	TRBD2	TRBJ2-5	.	TGTGCCAGCAGTGATCTAGCGGGAGAAAAAGAGACCCAGTACTTC	CASSDLAGEKETQYF
TRBV5-6	.	TRBJ1-4	few	TGTGCCAGCAGCTTAATGGGTTCCGCAACTAATGAAAAACTGTTTTTT	CASSLMGSATNEKLFF
TRBV12-3/TRBV12-4	.	TRBJ2-1	.	TGTGCCAGCAGTCACAGCAGGGGAGCTAATGAGCAGTTCTTC	CASSHSRGANEQFF
TRBV3-1	.	TRBJ2-2	few	TGTGCCAGCAGCCAAGGCCCAGCGGGGGAGCTGTTTTTT	CASSQGPAGELFF
TRBV27	TRBD2	TRBJ2-3	few	TGTGCCAGCAAGGTGGGACTAACCACAGATACGCAGTATTTT	CASKVGLTTDTQYF
TRBV29-1	TRBD2	TRBJ2-7	.	TGCAGCGTTGAAAACGGGGGGGATCACGAGCAGTACTTC	CSVENGGDHEQYF
TRBV5-1	.	TRBJ2-7	few	TGCGCCAGCAGCTTGATAGTCTCCTACGAGCAGTACTTC	CASSLIVSYEQYF
TRBV7-8	TRBD2	TRBJ2-3	few	TGTGCCAGCAGCTTAAACGCTGGACTAGCGGGTTCAGATACGCAGTATTTT	CASSLNAGLAGSDTQYF
TRBV7-6	TRBD2	TRBJ2-5	.	TGTGCCAGCAGCCCCCGCTTTACGGGGGGGGAGACCCAGTACTTC	CASSPRFTGGETQYF